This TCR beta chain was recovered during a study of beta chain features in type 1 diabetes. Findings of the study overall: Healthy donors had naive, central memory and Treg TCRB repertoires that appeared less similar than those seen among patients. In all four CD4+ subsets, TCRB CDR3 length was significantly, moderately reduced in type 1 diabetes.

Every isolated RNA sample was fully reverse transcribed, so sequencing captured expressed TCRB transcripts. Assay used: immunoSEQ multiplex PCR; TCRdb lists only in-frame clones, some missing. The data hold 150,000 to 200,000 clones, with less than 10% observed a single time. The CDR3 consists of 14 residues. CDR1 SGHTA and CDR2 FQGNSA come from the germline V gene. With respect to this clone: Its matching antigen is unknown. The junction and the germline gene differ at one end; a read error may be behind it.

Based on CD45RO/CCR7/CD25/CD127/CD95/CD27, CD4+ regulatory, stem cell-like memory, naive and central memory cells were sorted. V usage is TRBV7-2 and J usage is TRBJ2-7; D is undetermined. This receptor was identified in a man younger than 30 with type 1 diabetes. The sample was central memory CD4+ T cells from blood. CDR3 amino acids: CASSQRSRSGEQYF. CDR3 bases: TGTGCTAGCAGCCAACGGTCACGGTCGGGCGAGCAGTACTTC.